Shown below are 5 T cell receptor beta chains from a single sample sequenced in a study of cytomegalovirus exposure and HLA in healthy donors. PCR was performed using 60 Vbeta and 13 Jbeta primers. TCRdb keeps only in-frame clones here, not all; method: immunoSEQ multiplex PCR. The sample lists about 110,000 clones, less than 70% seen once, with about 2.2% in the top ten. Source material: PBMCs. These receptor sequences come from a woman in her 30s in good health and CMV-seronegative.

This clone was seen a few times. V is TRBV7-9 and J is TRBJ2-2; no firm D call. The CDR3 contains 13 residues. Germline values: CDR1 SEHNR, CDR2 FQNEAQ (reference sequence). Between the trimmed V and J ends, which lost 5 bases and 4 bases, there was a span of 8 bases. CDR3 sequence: CASSLTLTGELFF. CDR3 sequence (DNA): TGTGCCAGCAGCCTGACACTCACCGGGGAGCTGTTTTTT.

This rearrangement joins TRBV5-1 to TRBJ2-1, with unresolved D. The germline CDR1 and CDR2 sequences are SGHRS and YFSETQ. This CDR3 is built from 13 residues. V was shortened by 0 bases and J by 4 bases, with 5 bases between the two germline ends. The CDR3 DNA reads TGCGCCAGCAGCTTGGACAAGTACAATGAGCAGTTCTTC. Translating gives CASSLDKYNEQFF.

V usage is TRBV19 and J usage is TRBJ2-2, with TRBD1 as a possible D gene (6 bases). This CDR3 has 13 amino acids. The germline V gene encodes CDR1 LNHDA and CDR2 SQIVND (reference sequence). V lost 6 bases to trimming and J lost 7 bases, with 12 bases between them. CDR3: CASRNRVGGELFF. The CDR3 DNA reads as TGTGCCAGTAGAAACAGGGTAGGCGGGGAGCTGTTTTTT.

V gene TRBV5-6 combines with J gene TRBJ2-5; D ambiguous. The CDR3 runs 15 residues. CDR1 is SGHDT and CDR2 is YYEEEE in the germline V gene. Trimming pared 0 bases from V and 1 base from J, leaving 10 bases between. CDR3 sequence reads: CASSLARAPQETQYF. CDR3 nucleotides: TGTGCCAGCAGCTTGGCCCGAGCTCCCCAAGAGACCCAGTACTTC.

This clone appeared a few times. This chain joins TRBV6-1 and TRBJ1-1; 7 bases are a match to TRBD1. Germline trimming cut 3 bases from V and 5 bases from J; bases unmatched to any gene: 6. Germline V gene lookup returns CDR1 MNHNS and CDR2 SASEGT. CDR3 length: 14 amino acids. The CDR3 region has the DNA TGTGCCAGCAGTGAGCTTAGGGGGCTTACTGAAGCTTTCTTT. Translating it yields CASSELRGLTEAFF.